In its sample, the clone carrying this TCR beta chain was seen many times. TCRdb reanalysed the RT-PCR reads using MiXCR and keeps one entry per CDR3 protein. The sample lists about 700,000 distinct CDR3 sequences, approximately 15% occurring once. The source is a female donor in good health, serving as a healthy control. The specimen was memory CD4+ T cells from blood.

The CDR3, as DNA: TGCAGTGCTGGCCTGACAGGGGGCAGGACTGAAGCTTTCTTT. As protein: CSAGLTGGRTEAFF. The chain has TRBV20-1 and TRBJ1-1; TRBD1 aligns across 10 bases. The CDR3 length is 14 residues. Per germline, CDR1 DFQATT and CDR2 SNEGSKA (reference sequence). V dropped 5 bases and J dropped 5; count of bases not matched to a gene: 8.